One sample yielded the 28 T cell receptor beta chains listed below, sequenced in a study of cytomegalovirus exposure and HLA in healthy donors. The PCR ran on 60 Vbeta and 13 Jbeta primers. The method was immunoSEQ multiplex PCR; TCRdb's version includes in-frame clones alone and lacks a portion of them. Among about 140,000 clones listed, 80% were seen once. The sequenced sample was PBMCs. These receptors originate from a woman in her twenties or thirties in good health and CMV-seronegative.

V usage is TRBV2 and J usage is TRBJ2-1, with a possible D match to TRBD2 (6 bases). V was trimmed by 6 bases and J by 9 bases, leaving 21 bases between them. Germline V lookup: CDR1 SNHLY, CDR2 FYNNEI. The CDR3 runs 15 residues. The CDR3 spells CASSQVTGAYGEQFF. CDR3 in DNA: TGTGCCAGCAGCCAAGTGACGGGAGCGTATGGTGAGCAGTTCTTC.

The rearrangement uses TRBV25-1 and TRBJ2-1, with 8 positions matching TRBD1. J lost 6 bases, V lost 3 bases, and 10 bases had no gene match. CDR1 is MGHDK and CDR2 is SYGVNS in the germline V gene. The CDR3 runs 16 residues. The CDR3 spells CASSDSSRGQLNEQFF. In DNA, the CDR3 is TGTGCCAGCAGTGATTCTTCCAGGGGGCAGCTCAATGAGCAGTTCTTC.

The V call is TRBV7-2, the J call TRBJ1-2; 7 bases agree with TRBD1. Per the germline V gene, CDR1 is SGHTA and CDR2 is FQGNSA. V lost 5 bases to trimming and J lost 8 bases; unmatched junction nucleotides: 11. CDR3 length: 14 amino acids. The CDR3, as DNA: TGTGCCAGCAGCCGGATCGACAGGGCTCGGGGCTACACCTTC. This translates into CASSRIDRARGYTF.

V and J are TRBV9 and TRBJ1-1, with D unresolved. This CDR3 comprises 12 residues. Between the trimmed V and J ends, which lost 3 bases and 6 bases, there was a span of 9 bases. Germline V gene sequence: CDR1 SGDLS, CDR2 YYNGEE. CDR3 residues: CASSAGGSEAFF. CDR3 DNA: TGTGCCAGCAGCGCCGGAGGATCTGAAGCTTTCTTT.

This clone was detected only once. The V gene is TRBV6-1, the J gene TRBJ1-3; D gene ambiguous. V was pared by 3 bases and J by 1 base, with 7 bases between. CDR1 MNHNS and CDR2 SASEGT come from the germline V gene. CDR3 length: 14 amino acids. The CDR3 spells CASSDNVSGNTIYF. CDR3 coding DNA: TGTGCCAGCAGTGACAATGTTTCTGGAAACACCATATATTTT.

This sequence joins TRBV13 and TRBJ2-7, with 9 nucleotides matching TRBD1. The CDR3 contains 14 residues. Germline V gene sequence: CDR1 PRHDT, CDR2 FYEKMQ (reference sequence). Unmatched junction bases numbered 5, after V lost 4 bases and J lost 4 bases. The CDR3 DNA is TGTGCCAGCAGCTCGGACAGGGGAGGTTACGAGCAGTACTTC. Translated, it gives CASSSDRGGYEQYF.

Comment on this clone: A junction boundary mismatches the germline segment, possibly from a read error. The V and J genes are TRBV19 and TRBJ2-3; 10 positions match TRBD1. The CDR3 has 14 residues. Germline CDR1 is LNHDA and CDR2 is SQIVND (reference sequence). The CDR3 is CASSSTGGTDTQYF. The CDR3 coding sequence is TGTGCCAGTAGTTCGACAGGGGGCACCGATACGCAGTATTTT.

The chain couples TRBV25-1 to TRBJ2-5, with a weak D call TRBD2 (5 bases). The CDR3 spans 16 residues. Germline-derived CDR1 and CDR2 are MGHDK and SYGVNS. V was shortened by 3 bases and J by 1 base, with 15 bases between the two germline ends. CDR3 DNA sequence: TGTGCCAGCAGTGAGGGTAGCGTACGGGGCCAAGAGACCCAGTACTTC. Its translation: CASSEGSVRGQETQYF.

Here the CDR3 DNA reads TGCGCCAGCGGAGCGGGGGGAGGCTGGGATACGCAGTATTTT. Translating gives CASGAGGGWDTQYF. The V and J genes are TRBV5-1 and TRBJ2-3, with 9 bases lining up with TRBD2. V shed 7 bases and J 6 bases; nucleotides not matched to a gene: 9. Germline V gives CDR1 SGHRS, CDR2 YFSETQ. CDR3 length: 14 residues.

The genes are TRBV7-7 and TRBJ2-7; maybe TRBD2 (6 bases). This CDR3 comprises 15 residues. The V and J ends lost 3 bases and 6 bases respectively, with 18 bases between them. The germline V gene has CDR1 SSHAT and CDR2 FNYEAQ (reference sequence). CDR3 amino acids: CASSLRQWRGREQYF. CDR3 sequence (DNA): TGTGCCAGCAGCTTGAGACAGTGGCGGGGCCGCGAGCAGTACTTC.

This chain connects TRBV9 to TRBJ2-3, with 8 nucleotides matching TRBD2. There are 15 residues in the CDR3. Trimming cost V 3 bases and J 4 bases; bases outside gene matches: 7. Germline V CDR1 and CDR2: SGDLS, YYNGEE. In DNA form, the CDR3 reads TGTGCCAGCAGCGCGGGGGGGCTGAAAGCAGATACGCAGTATTTT. The encoded protein is CASSAGGLKADTQYF.

The sample holds a few counts of this clone. The chain is built from TRBV19 and TRBJ1-2; D is ambiguous. V lost 8 bases to trimming and J lost 5 bases, with 15 bases between them. Germline CDR1 and CDR2: LNHDA and SQIVND (reference sequence). This CDR3 has 13 residues. The CDR3 DNA reads TGTGCCAGTTCCGCATTGGGAGTTTATGGCTACACCTTC. It translates to CASSALGVYGYTF. Looking up the rest from reference TRBV19 and TRBJ1-2 gives the full variable domain: DGGITQSPKYLFRKEGQNVTLSCEQNLNHDAMYWYRQDPGQGLRLIYYSQIVNDFQKGDIAEGYSVSREKKESFPLTVTSAQKNPTAFYLCASSALGVYGYTFGSGTRLTVV.

The chain combines TRBV28 with TRBJ1-1; D gene uncertain. V was cut by 5 bases and J by 6 bases, with 19 bases left in between. Germline V gene sequence: CDR1 MDHEN, CDR2 SYDVKM. The length of the CDR3 is 15 residues. The CDR3 is CASSPPAYRRAEAFF. The CDR3 bases are TGTGCCAGCAGTCCCCCGGCTTACCGGCGGGCTGAAGCTTTCTTT. Together with reference TRBV28 and TRBJ1-1, the CDR3 gives the full variable domain: DVKVTQSSRYLVKRTGEKVFLECVQDMDHENMFWYRQDPGLGLRLIYFSYDVKMKEKGDIPEGYSVSREKKERFSLILESASTNQTSMYLCASSPPAYRRAEAFFGQGTRLTVV.

The chain combines TRBV10-3 with TRBJ1-1; 10 nucleotides line up with TRBD1. This CDR3 region has 15 residues. V trimming: 4 bases; J trimming: 3 bases; junction bases outside the gene matches: 5. CDR1 and CDR2 from the germline V gene are ENHRY and SYGVKD. The CDR3 loop reads CAISVSGTGDTEAFF. The CDR3 DNA sequence: TGTGCCATCAGTGTCTCCGGGACAGGGGACACTGAAGCTTTCTTT.

The V and J genes are TRBV6-6 and TRBJ2-7; TRBD1 aligns across 8 bases. This CDR3 is 16 amino acids long. Germline V lookup: CDR1 MNHNY, CDR2 SVGAGI (reference sequence). Losses at the gene ends were 2 bases for V and 1 base for J; bases not matched to a gene: 7. The CDR3 region has the DNA TGTGCCAGCAGTTACGGAGACGGGACAGGTTCCTACGAGCAGTACTTC. Protein product: CASSYGDGTGSYEQYF.

This clone was found a few times. This sequence joins TRBV5-8 and TRBJ1-5; D unclear. Deletions cut 6 bases from V and 4 bases from J, with 11 bases between. This CDR3 is 13 amino acids long. The germline V gene has CDR1 SGHTS and CDR2 YDEGEE. The CDR3 sequence is CASTRGLNQPQHF. DNA for the CDR3: TGTGCCAGCACACGAGGTCTGAATCAGCCCCAGCATTTT.

This rearrangement joins TRBV11-2 to TRBJ2-7; 7 bases are shared with TRBD1. This CDR3 has 16 amino acids. Trimming cost V 4 bases and J 3 bases; bases outside gene matches: 12. Looked up from germline, CDR1 is SGHAT and CDR2 is FQNNGV. The CDR3 reads CASSSTAATGNYEQYF. CDR3 nucleotides: TGTGCCAGCAGCTCGACCGCGGCGACAGGGAACTACGAGCAGTACTTC.

The chain carries TRBV27 and TRBJ2-1, with 9 positions matching TRBD2. Germline V lookup: CDR1 MNHEY, CDR2 SMNVEV (reference sequence). Unmatched junction bases numbered 19, after V lost 6 bases and J lost 4 bases. The CDR3 has 19 amino acids. CDR3 coding DNA: TGTGCCAGCAGCTCCTACCAGGGCGGAGCGGGGGGCAATTACAATGAGCAGTTCTTC. Protein: CASSSYQGGAGGNYNEQFF.

A remark on this clone: Compared with germline, one end of the junction differs, possibly owing to a read error. The chain recombines TRBV11-3 with TRBJ2-7, with D tentatively TRBD2 (5 bases). This CDR3 has 14 residues. Germline loops: CDR1 SGHNT, CDR2 YENEEA. CDR3 DNA sequence: TGTGCCAGCAGCTTAGGTCCGGGGTACTACGGGCAGTACTTC. Its translation is CASSLGPGYYGQYF. Full variable domain (missing parts from reference TRBV11-3 and TRBJ2-7): EAGVVQSPRYKIIEKKQPVAFWCNPISGHNTLYWYLQNLGQGPELLIRYENEEAVDDSQLPKDRFSAERLKGVDSTLKIQPAELGDSAVYLCASSLGPGYYGQYFGPGTRLTVT.

This clone was detected only once. CDR3 amino acids: CASSLVTGAGELFF. The CDR3, as DNA: TGTGCCAGCAGCTTGGTGACAGGGGCCGGGGAGCTGTTTTTT. This rearrangement joins TRBV5-4 to TRBJ2-2, with TRBD1 matching 8 bases. Germline V gene data show CDR1 as SGHNT and CDR2 as YYREEE (reference sequence). V was pared by 0 bases and J by 6 bases, with 1 base of the junction left unmatched. The length of the CDR3 is 14 residues.

The chain has TRBV5-1 and TRBJ2-7; maybe TRBD1 (6 bases). Germline values: CDR1 SGHRS, CDR2 YFSETQ. V lost 0 bases to trimming and J lost 5 bases, with 12 bases between them. The CDR3 consists of 14 residues. This CDR3 reads CASSLEGVDDEQYF. The CDR3 DNA reads as TGCGCCAGCAGCTTGGAGGGGGTGGACGACGAGCAGTACTTC.

The gene calls are TRBV18 and TRBJ2-6; no firm D call. CDR1 KGHSH and CDR2 LQKENI come from the germline V gene. Trimming took 2 bases from V and 4 from J, leaving 9 bases between them. The CDR3 runs 15 residues. CDR3 sequence reads: CASSPEVLGANVLTF. The CDR3 coding sequence is TGTGCCAGCTCACCAGAGGTTTTAGGGGCCAACGTCCTGACTTTC.

The chain uses TRBV7-6 and TRBJ2-7, with 10 bases lining up with TRBD2. This CDR3 comprises 18 residues. Germline values: CDR1 SGHVS, CDR2 FNYEAQ. The V and J ends lost 5 bases and 7 bases, in that order; junction bases with no gene match: 20. In nucleotides, the CDR3 is TGTGCCAGCAGCACCGTTTGGACTAGCGGAGGACCCATCCGAGAGCAGTACTTC. Translated, it gives CASSTVWTSGGPIREQYF.

This chain uses TRBV7-2 with TRBJ2-7; perhaps TRBD1 as D (7 bases). Germline loops: CDR1 SGHTA, CDR2 FQGNSA. There are 15 residues in the CDR3. V gave up 4 bases and J gave up 3 bases, with 16 bases separating them. CDR3 nucleotide sequence: TGTGCCAGCAGCTGGGGACGGAGGGACAGCTACGAGCAGTACTTC. Residues: CASSWGRRDSYEQYF.

This clone was counted a few times. The chain employs TRBV6-1 and TRBJ2-7; D gene unclear. The CDR3 sequence is 14 residues long. Trimming removed 1 base from V and 3 bases from J, with 10 bases in between. The germline V gene encodes CDR1 MNHNS and CDR2 SASEGT. CDR3 bases: TGTGCCAGCAGTGAAGTCGTTACAAACTACGAGCAGTACTTC. Translating gives CASSEVVTNYEQYF.

The chain has TRBV2 and TRBJ2-1, with 12 bases matching TRBD2. The CDR3 is made up of 14 amino acids. Germline values: CDR1 SNHLY, CDR2 FYNNEI. Trimming removed 4 bases from V and 10 bases from J; junction bases left unmatched: 5. CDR3 nucleotide sequence: TGTGCCAGCAGTGGACTAGCGGGGGCCTCAGAGCAGTTCTTC. Translated, it gives CASSGLAGASEQFF.

This clone was picked up a small number of times. This rearrangement joins TRBV5-1 to TRBJ1-1; D unclear. Germline loops: CDR1 SGHRS, CDR2 YFSETQ. The CDR3 length is 16 residues. Trimming removed 1 base at V and 2 bases at J, with 15 bases between. CDR3: CASSLLTPGGNTEAFF. DNA of the CDR3: TGCGCCAGCAGCTTGTTAACTCCCGGCGGAAACACTGAAGCTTTCTTT.

This clone was observed once. The chain couples TRBV19 to TRBJ2-2; TRBD1 matches at 7 bases. The germline V gene has CDR1 LNHDA and CDR2 SQIVND (reference sequence). The CDR3 runs 13 residues. V lost 11 bases to trimming and J lost 2 bases; unmatched junction nucleotides: 5. The CDR3 DNA sequence: TGTGCCGGCTGGGACAGCAACACCGGGGAGCTGTTTTTT. It specifies CAGWDSNTGELFF.